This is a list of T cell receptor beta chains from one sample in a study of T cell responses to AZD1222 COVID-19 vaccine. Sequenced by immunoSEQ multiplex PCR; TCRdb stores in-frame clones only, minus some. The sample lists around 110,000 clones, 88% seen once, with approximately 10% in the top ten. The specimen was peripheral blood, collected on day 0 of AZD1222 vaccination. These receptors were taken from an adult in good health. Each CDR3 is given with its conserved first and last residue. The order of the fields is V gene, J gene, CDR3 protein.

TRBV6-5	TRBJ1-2	CASRYQGSSGYTF
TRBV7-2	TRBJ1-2	CASSDRTPRSGYTF
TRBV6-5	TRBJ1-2	CASSYNRLYGYTF
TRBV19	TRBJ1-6	CASSTPRGNNSPLHF
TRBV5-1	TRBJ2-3	CASSTGSTDTQYF
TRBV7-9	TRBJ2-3	CASSLGAGGPTDTQYF
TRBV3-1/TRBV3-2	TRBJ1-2	CASSRTGSASYGYTF
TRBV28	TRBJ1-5	CASSLGDRGWLSQPQHF
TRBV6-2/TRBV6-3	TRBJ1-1	CASSYGWGSEKNTEAFF
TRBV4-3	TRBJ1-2	CASSQVWRQGGSYGYTF
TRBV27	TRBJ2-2	CASSADRGRRSGELFF
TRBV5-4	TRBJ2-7	CASSLGHLGEQYF
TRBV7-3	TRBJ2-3	CASSSGLAGDYNTDTQYF
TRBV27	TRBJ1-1	CASSLLLDREAFF
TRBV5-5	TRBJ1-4	CASSRATEWTEKLFF
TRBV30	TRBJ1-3	CALDRTSGNTIYF
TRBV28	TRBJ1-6	CASSGTGESPLHF
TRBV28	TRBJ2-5	CASSSLGRGLARQETQYF